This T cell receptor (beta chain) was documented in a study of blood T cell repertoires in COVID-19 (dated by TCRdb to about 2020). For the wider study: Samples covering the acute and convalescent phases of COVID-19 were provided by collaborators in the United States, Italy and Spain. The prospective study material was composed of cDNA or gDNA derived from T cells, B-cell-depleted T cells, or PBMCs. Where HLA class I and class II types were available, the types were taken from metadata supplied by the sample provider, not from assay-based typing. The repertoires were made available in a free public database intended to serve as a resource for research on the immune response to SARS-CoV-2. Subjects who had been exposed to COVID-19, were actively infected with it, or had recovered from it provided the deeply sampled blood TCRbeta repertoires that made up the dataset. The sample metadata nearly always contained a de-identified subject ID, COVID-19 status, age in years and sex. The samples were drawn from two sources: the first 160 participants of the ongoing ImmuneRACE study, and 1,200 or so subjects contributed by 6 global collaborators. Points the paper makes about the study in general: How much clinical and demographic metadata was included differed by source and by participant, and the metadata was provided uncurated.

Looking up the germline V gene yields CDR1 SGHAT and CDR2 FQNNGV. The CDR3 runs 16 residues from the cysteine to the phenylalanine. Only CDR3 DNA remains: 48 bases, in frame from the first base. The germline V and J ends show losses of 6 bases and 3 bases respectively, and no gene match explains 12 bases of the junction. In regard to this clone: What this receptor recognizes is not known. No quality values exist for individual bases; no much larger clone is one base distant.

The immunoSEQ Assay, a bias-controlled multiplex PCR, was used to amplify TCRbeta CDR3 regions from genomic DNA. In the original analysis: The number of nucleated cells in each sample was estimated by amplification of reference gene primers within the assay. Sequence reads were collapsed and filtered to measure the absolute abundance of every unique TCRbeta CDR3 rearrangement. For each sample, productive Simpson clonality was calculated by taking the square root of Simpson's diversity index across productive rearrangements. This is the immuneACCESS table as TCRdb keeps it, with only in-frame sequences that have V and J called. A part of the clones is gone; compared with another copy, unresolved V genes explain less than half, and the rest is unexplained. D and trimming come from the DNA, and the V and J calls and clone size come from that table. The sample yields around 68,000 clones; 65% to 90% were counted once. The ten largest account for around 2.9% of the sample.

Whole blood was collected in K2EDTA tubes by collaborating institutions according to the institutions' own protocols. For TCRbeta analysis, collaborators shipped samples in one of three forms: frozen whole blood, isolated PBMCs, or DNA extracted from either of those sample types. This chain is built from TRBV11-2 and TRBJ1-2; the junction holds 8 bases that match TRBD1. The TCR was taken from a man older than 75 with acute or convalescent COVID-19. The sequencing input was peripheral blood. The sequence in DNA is TGTGCCAGCAGTCTGGACAGGGTCCCTTCATACTATGGCTACACCTTC. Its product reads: CASSLDRVPSYYGYTF.